This TCR beta chain was obtained from a study of T cells in Graves' hyperthyroidism and ophthalmopathy. The germline V gene has CDR1 ENHRY and CDR2 SYGVKD. The CDR3 is 14 residues long. Concerning this clonotype: Germline is not matched at one junction end, which may reflect a read error.

Researchers amplified the TCR beta CDR3 regions from RNA transcripts. In the first-round RT-PCR of the TCR CDR3, the HTBI primer set was used. MiXCR, applied by TCRdb to the multiplex PCR reads, yields one record per CDR3 protein. The sample contains approximately 700,000 distinct CDR3 sequences, 45% of which appear only once. This TCR was recovered from an adult man with Graves' disease, either hyperthyroidism or ophthalmopathy (not recorded which). The specimen was peripheral blood or thyroid tissue (not recorded which). The chain joins TRBV10-3 to TRBJ1-2; possible D gene TRBD1, 5 bases. The CDR3 sequence: CASSPGQRDYGYTF. Here the CDR3 DNA reads TGTGCCAGCAGTCCAGGGCAGAGGGACTATGGCTACACCTTC.